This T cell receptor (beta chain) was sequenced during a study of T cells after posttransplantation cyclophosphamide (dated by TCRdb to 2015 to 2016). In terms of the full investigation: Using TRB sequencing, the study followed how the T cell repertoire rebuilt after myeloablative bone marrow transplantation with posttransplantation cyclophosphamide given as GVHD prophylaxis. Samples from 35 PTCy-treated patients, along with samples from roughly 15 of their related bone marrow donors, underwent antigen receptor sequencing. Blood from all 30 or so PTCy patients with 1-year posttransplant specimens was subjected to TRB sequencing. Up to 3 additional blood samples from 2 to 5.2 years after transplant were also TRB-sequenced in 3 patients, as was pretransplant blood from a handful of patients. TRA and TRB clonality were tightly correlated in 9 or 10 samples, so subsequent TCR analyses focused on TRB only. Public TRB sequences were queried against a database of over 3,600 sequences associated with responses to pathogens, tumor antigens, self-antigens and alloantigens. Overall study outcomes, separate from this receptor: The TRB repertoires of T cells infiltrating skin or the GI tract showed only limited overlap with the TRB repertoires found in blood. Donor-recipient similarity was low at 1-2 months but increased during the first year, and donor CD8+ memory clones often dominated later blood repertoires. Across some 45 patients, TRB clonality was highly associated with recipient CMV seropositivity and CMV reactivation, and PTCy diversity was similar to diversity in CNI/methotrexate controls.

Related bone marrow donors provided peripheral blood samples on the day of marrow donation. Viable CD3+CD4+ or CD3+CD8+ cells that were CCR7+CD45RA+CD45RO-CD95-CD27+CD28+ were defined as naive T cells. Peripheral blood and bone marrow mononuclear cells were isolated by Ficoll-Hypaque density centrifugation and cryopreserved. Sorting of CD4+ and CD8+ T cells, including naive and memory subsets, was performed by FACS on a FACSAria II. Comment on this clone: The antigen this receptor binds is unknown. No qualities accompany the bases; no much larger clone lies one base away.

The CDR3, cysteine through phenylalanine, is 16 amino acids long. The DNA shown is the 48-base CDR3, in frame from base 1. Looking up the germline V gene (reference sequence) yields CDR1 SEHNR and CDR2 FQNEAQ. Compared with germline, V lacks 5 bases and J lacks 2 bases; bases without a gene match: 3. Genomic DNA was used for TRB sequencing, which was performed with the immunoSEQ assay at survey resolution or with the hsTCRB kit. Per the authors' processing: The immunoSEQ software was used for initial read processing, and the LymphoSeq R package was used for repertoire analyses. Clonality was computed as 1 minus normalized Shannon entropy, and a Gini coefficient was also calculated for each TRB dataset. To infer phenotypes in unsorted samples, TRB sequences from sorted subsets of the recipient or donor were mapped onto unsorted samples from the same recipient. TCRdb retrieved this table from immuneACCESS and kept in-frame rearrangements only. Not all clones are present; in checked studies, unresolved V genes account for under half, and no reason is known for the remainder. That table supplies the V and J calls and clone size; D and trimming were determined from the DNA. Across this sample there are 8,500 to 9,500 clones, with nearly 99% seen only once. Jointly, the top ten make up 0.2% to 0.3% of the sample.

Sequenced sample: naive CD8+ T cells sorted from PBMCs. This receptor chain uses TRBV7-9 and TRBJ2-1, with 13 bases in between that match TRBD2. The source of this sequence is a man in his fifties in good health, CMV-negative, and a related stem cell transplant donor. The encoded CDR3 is CASSPGTSGAYNEQFF. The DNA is TGTGCCAGCAGCCCAGGGACTAGCGGGGCCTACAATGAGCAGTTCTTC.